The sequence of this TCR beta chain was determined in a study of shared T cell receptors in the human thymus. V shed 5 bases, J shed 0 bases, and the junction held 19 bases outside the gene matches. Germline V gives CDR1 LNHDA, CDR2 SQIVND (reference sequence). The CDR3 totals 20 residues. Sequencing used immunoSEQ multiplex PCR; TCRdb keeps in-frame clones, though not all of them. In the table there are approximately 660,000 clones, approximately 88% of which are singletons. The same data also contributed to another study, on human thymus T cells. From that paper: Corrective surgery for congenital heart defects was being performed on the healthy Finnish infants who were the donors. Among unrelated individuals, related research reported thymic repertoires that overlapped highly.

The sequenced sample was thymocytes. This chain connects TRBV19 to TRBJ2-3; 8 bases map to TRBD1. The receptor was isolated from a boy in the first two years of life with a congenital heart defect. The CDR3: CASSAPPGTGGSPSTDTQYF. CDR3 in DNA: TGTGCCAGTAGTGCCCCCCCGGGGACAGGTGGCTCCCCTAGCACAGATACGCAGTATTTT.